This T cell receptor beta chain is drawn from a study of cytomegalovirus exposure and HLA in healthy donors. Study outcomes and limitations: The study labeled 164 TCR beta chains cytomegalovirus-associated.

Comments on this clone: What it binds is unknown.

With 60 Vbeta and 13 Jbeta primers, the PCR was carried out. The table came from immunoSEQ multiplex PCR; TCRdb's copy has only in-frame clones and leaves some out. This sample has about 180,000 clones, with just over 75% found just once. This CDR3 spans 14 amino acids. CDR1 and CDR2 from the germline V gene are SGHDT and YYEEEE. Trimming removed 2 bases at V and 9 bases at J, with 15 bases between. Sequencing was performed on PBMCs. The TCR comes from a man aged 18-30 years in good health and CMV-seronegative. The chain links TRBV5-6 to TRBJ1-5, with D maybe TRBD1 (5 bases). CDR3 protein: CASSLWGGKGPQHF. The CDR3, as DNA: TGTGCCAGCAGCTTATGGGGGGGGAAGGGGCCCCAGCATTTT.